Here is one TCR beta chain with its context. Its matching antigen is unknown. The sample comes from a study of cytomegalovirus exposure and HLA in healthy donors. Findings and limits, study-wide: Rarity held for most TCR sequences, but there were some public TCRs that occurred in many donors.

The method was immunoSEQ multiplex PCR; TCRdb's version includes in-frame clones alone and lacks a portion of them. This repertoire shows roughly 260,000 clones, around 89% found once; its top ten account for 0.37%. From germline, CDR1 is LNHDA and CDR2 SQIVND (reference sequence). V lost 5 bases and J lost 0, with 15 bases in between. The CDR3 is made up of 16 amino acids. The receptor was derived from a young woman in good health and CMV-seronegative. Sample: PBMCs. The chain combines TRBV19 with TRBJ2-3; D call uncertain. In nucleotides, the CDR3 is TGTGCCAGTAGTTCTCGTGGCTGGGCTAGCACAGATACGCAGTATTTT. Translating it yields CASSSRGWASTDTQYF.